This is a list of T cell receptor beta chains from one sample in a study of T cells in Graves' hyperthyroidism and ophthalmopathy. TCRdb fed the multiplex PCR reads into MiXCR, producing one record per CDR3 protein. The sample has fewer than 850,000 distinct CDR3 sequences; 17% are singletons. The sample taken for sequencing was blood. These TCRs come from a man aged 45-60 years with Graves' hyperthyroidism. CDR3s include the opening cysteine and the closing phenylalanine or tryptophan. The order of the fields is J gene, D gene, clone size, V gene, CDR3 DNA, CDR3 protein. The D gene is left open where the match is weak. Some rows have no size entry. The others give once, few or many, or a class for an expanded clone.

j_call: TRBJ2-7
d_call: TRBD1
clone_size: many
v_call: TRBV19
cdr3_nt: TGTGCCAGTAGTGCAGGACAGGGGGCAACCTACGAGCAGTACTTC
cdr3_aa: CASSAGQGATYEQYF

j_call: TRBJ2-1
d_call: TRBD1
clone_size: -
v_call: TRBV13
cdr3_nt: TGTGCCAGCAGCGCCTCCGGGACAGGGTTCAATGAGCAGTTCTTC
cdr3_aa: CASSASGTGFNEQFF

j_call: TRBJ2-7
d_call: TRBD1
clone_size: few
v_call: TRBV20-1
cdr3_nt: TGCAGTGCTCTAGAGATTTGGACAGGGGCCTACGAGCAGTACTTC
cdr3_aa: CSALEIWTGAYEQYF

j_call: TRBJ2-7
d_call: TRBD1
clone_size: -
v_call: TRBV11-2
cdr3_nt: TGTGCCAGCACCCCTACAGGGGGGAGCTCCTACGAGCAGTACTTC
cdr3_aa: CASTPTGGSSYEQYF

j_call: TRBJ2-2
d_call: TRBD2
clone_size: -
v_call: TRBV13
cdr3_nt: TGTGCCAGCAGCCCTCCTAGCGGGGGGAACACCGGGGAGCTGTTTTTT
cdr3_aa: CASSPPSGGNTGELFF

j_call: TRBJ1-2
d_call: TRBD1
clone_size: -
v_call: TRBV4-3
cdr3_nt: TGCGCCAGCAGCCAAGAGGTCCACGGACAGGGGGCAGAGGGCTACACCTTC
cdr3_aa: CASSQEVHGQGAEGYTF

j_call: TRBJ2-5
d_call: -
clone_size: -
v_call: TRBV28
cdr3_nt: TGTGCCAGCGGTTTGGGGGGTTCTAAAGAGACCCAGTACTTC
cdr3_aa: CASGLGGSKETQYF

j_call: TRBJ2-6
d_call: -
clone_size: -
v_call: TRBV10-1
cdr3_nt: TGCGCCAGCAACCGTAGGGACACCCGCTCTGGGGCCAACGTCCTGACTTTC
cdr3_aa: CASNRRDTRSGANVLTF

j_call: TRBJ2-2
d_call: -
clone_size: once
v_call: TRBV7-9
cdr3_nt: TGTGCCAGCAGTACCGCTGCCGCGAACACCGGGGAGCTGTATTTC
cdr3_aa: CASSTAAANTGELYF

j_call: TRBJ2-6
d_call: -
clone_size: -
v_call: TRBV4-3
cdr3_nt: TGCGCCAGCAGCCAAAAGGGGAACAGGGACTACTCTGGGGCCAACGTCCTGACTTTC
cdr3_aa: CASSQKGNRDYSGANVLTF

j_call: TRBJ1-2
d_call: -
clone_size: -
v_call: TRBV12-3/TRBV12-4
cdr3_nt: TGTGCCAGCAGTTTAGGATTCGGGGACAAGGTTTGGGCTAACTATGGCTACACCTTC
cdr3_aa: CASSLGFGDKVWANYGYTF

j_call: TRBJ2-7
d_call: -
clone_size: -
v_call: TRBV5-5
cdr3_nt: TGTGCCAGCAGCTTGGAACCGCAGGGGGGACCGTACGAGCAGTACTTC
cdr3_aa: CASSLEPQGGPYEQYF

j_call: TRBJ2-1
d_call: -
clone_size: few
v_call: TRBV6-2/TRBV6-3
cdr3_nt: TGTGCCAGCAGTTACACGCCGGGGAATGAGCAGTTCTTC
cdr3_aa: CASSYTPGNEQFF

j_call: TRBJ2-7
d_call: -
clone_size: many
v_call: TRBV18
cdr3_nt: TGTGCCAGCTCACCAATAATGGGACTCAGCTACGAGCAGTACTTC
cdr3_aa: CASSPIMGLSYEQYF

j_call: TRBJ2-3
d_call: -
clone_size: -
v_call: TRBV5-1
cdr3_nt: TGCGCCAGCAGCTTGGACAGGGTGGGAGATACGCAGTGTTTT
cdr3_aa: CASSLDRVGDTQCF

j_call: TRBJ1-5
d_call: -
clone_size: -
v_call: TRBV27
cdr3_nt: TGTGCCAGCGGGGGGGCTGGCAATCAGCCCCAGCATTTT
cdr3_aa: CASGGAGNQPQHF

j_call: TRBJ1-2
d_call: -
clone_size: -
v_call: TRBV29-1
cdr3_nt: TGCAGCGTTGAGGGGACGCTCTATGGCTACACCTTC
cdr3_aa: CSVEGTLYGYTF

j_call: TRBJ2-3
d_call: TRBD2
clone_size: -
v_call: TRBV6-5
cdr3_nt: TGTGCCAGCAGTACTTTTTCCCCGGGAGGGCCGTATACGCAGTATTTT
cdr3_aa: CASSTFSPGGPYTQYF

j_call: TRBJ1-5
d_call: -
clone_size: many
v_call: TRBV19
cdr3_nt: TGTGCCAGTAGGTACCCTGGGACAAGGGGCAGTCAGCCCCAGCATTTT
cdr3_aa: CASRYPGTRGSQPQHF

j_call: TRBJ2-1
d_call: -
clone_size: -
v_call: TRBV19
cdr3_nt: TGTGCCAGTAGGCCGACTGGGAGCTCCTACAATGAGCAGTTCTTC
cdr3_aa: CASRPTGSSYNEQFF

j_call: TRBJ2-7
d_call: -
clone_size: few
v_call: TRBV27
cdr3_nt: TGTGCCAGCAGGTGGGGGGAATCCTACGAGCAGTACTTC
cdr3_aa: CASRWGESYEQYF

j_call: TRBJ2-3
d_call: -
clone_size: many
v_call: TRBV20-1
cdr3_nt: TGCAGTGCTAGGAACGATGGCAGGGAAGATACGCAGTATTTT
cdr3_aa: CSARNDGREDTQYF

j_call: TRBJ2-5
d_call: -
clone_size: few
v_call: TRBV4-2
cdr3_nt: TGTGCCAGCAGCCAAGAGGGCAGGATGGTCGAGACCCAGTACTTC
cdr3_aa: CASSQEGRMVETQYF

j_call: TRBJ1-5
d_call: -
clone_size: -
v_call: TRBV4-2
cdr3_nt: TGTGCCAGCAGCCAAGGACCCCTTCGGGGTGATAGCAATCAGCCCCAGCATTTT
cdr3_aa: CASSQGPLRGDSNQPQHF

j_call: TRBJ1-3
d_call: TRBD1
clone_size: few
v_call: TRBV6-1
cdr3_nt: TGTGCCAGCCGACTTCGACAGGGGTCTACTGGAAACACCATATATTTT
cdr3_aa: CASRLRQGSTGNTIYF

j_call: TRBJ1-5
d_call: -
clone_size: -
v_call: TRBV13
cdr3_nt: TGTGCCAGCAGCTTACATAATCAGCCCCAGCATTTT
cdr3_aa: CASSLHNQPQHF

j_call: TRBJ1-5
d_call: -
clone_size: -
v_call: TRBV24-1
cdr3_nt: TGTGCCACCAGTGAAAGTTCGGTGGGACGGTGGGGGAATCAGCCCCAGCATTTT
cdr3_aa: CATSESSVGRWGNQPQHF

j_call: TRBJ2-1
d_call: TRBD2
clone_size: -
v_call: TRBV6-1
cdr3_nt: TGTGCCAGCAGTGAATTTGCGGGAGGGTCCAATGAGCAGTTCTTC
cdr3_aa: CASSEFAGGSNEQFF

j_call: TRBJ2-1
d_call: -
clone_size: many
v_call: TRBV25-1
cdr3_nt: TGTGCCAGCACCCGAGGGGGGCGGTACAATGAGCAGTTCTTC
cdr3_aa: CASTRGGRYNEQFF

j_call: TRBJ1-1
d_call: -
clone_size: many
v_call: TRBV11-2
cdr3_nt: TGTGCCAGCAGCGGAACCCTAGCGGGAGGAGGAACTGAAGCTTTCTTT
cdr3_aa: CASSGTLAGGGTEAFF

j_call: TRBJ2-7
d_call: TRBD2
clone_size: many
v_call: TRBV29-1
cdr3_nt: TGCAGCGCCAGACTAGCGGAGAGGGGGGAGCAGTACTTC
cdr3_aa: CSARLAERGEQYF

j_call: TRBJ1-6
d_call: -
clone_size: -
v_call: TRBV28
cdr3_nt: TGTGCCAGCAGTCTGATTACGGGGAAGAGGAGTTCACCCCTCCACTTT
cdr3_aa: CASSLITGKRSSPLHF

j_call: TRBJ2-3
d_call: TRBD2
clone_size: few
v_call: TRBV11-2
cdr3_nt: TGTGCCAGCAGTGGGGGACTAGCGGGAGCATCAGATACGCAGTATTTT
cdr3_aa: CASSGGLAGASDTQYF

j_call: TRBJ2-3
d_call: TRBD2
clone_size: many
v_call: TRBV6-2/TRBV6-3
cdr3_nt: TGTGCCAGCAGTTCCCCGTCCCGCAGCGGGAGCACCTCAGATACGCAGTATTTT
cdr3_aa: CASSSPSRSGSTSDTQYF

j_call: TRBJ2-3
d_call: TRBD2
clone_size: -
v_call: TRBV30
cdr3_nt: TGTGCCTGGAGTCGACTAGCGGGAGTTCCAGATACGCAGTATTTT
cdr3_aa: CAWSRLAGVPDTQYF

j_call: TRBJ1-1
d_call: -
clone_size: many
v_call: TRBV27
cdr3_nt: TGTGCCAGCAGTTTAACGGGGCTCGACACTGAAGCTTTCTTT
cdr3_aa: CASSLTGLDTEAFF

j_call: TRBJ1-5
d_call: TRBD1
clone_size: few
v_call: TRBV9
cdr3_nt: TGTGCCAGCAGCGTAGATGGGACAGGACTTCAGCCCCAGCATTTT
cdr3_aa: CASSVDGTGLQPQHF

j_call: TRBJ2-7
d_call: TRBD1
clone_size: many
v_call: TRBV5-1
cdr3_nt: TGCGCCAGCGCCCTGACAGGGGGCGTCTCCTACGAGCAGTACTTC
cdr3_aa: CASALTGGVSYEQYF

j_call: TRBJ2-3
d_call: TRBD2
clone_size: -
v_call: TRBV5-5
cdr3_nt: TGTGCCAGCACAATTATAGCGGGAGGGCCTGTCACAGATACGCAGTATTTT
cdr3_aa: CASTIIAGGPVTDTQYF

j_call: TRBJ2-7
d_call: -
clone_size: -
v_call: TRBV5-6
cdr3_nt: TGTGCCAGCAGCTTGTCGCTGGGGGCGCATTCCTACGAGCAGTACTTC
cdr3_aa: CASSLSLGAHSYEQYF

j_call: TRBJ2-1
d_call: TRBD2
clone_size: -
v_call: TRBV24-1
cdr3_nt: TGTGCCACCAGTGATGGACTAGCGGGTGACAATGAGCAGTTCTTC
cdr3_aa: CATSDGLAGDNEQFF

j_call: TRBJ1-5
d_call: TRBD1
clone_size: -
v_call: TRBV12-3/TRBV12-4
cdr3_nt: TGTGCCAGCAGCTTAGAAGACAGGGCCGGCAATCAGCCCCAGCATTTT
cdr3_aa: CASSLEDRAGNQPQHF

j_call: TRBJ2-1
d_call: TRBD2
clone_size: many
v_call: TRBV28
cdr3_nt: TGTGCCAGCATTAGCGGGCCCTACAATGAGCAGTTCTTC
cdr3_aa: CASISGPYNEQFF

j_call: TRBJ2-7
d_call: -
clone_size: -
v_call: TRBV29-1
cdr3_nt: TGCAGCGTGGTTAATTGGGCGGAGAATTCCGAGCAGTACTTC
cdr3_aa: CSVVNWAENSEQYF

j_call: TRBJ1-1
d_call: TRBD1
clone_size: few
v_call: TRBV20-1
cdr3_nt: TGCAGTGCTAGAGATCACGCAGGGGGCACCACTGAAGCTTTCTTT
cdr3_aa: CSARDHAGGTTEAFF

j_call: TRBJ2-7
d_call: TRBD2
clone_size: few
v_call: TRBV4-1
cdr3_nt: TGCGCCAGCAGCGCGCTAGCGGAATACGAGCAGTACTTC
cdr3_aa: CASSALAEYEQYF

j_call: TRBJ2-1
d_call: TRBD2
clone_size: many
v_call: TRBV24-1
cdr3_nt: TGTGCCACCAGTGATTCAGCGGGAGACTCCTACAATGAGCAGTTCTTC
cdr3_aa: CATSDSAGDSYNEQFF

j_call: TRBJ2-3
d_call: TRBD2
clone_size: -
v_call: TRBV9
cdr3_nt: TGTGCCAGCAGCACACTGACTAGCGGGACCACAGATACGCAGTATTTT
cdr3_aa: CASSTLTSGTTDTQYF

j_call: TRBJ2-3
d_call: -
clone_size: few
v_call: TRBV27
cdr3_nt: TGTGCCAGCAGTTTGCGTCTAGCTAACACAGATACGCAGTATTTT
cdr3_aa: CASSLRLANTDTQYF

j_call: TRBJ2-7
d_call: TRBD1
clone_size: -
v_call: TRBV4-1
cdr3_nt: TGCGCCAGCAGCCAGGACCGGGACAGGGTCCACGAGCAGTACTTC
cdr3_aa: CASSQDRDRVHEQYF

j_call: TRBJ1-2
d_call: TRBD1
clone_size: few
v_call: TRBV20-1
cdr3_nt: TGCAGTGCTCGGGACAGATTCTATGGCTACACCTTC
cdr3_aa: CSARDRFYGYTF

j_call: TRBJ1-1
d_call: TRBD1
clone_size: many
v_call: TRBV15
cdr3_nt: TGTGCCACCAGCAGAAGACAGGGGGCGAACACTGAAGCTTTCTTT
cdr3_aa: CATSRRQGANTEAFF

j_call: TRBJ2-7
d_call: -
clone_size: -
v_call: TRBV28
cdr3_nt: TGTGCCAGCAGTTTAGAGGAGGGTTTCGCCTACGAGCAGTACTTC
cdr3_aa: CASSLEEGFAYEQYF

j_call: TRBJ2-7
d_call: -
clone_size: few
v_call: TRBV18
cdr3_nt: TGTGCCAGCTCACTCCCGGGGTTTGAGGTACCCTACGAGCAGTACTTC
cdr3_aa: CASSLPGFEVPYEQYF

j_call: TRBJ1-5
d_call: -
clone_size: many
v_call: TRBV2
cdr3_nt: TGTGCCAGCAGACGGGGGAATCAGCCCCAGCATTTT
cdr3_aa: CASRRGNQPQHF

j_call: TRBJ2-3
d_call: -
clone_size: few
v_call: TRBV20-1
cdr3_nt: TGCAGTGCTAGAGCGAACAGGGGGATTCCGGGACTAGGCATGGATACGCAGTATTTT
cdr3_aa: CSARANRGIPGLGMDTQYF

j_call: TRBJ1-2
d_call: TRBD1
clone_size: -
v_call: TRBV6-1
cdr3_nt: TGTGCCAGCAGTCCCTTGGACAGGGAAAACTATGGCTACACCTTC
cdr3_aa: CASSPLDRENYGYTF

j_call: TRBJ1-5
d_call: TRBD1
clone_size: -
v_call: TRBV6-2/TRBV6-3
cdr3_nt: TGTGCCAGCAGTCTCCGGGACAGGGTGTTGCAGCCCCAGCATTTT
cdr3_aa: CASSLRDRVLQPQHF

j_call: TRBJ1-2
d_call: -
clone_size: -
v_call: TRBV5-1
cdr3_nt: TGCGCCAGCAGCACCAGACAGGCTAACTATGGCTACACCTTC
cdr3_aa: CASSTRQANYGYTF

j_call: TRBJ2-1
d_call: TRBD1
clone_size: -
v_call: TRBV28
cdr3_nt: TGTGCCAGCAGTTCTCCCGGGACAGTGGGTGAGCAGTTCTTC
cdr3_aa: CASSSPGTVGEQFF